The T cell receptor beta chain described here comes from a study of blood T cells in healthy people across ages. Whole-study results and caveats: Significant beta diversity loss was already apparent by age about 39, declining roughly linearly. Strongly correlated with naive T cell percentage was TCR beta diversity.

Germline values: CDR1 MNHEY, CDR2 SVGEGT. V gave up 0 bases and J gave up 9 bases; unmatched junction bases: 11. This CDR3 contains 16 residues. Concerning this clonotype itself: The antigen remains undetermined.

The use of a sample-barcoded 5' primer and a J-beta primer mix characterized a second PCR of roughly 6 to 11 cycles. A template-switch adaptor with 12 random nucleotides tagged each cDNA molecule. Paired-end reads containing CDR3 totaled no fewer than 2.5 million for each sample. TCRdb independently ran MiXCR on the 5' RACE reads; one entry per CDR3 protein. The sample contains 1.5 million or so distinct CDR3 sequences, 42% of which appear only once. The V gene is TRBV6-2 or TRBV6-3, the J gene TRBJ2-1; 7 nucleotides agree with TRBD2. The source material was blood. The sequence came from a woman aged 18-29 years in good health. CDR3 in amino acids: CASSYSEAGDASEQFF. The DNA of the CDR3 is TGTGCCAGCAGTTACTCAGAGGCGGGAGATGCCAGTGAGCAGTTCTTC.